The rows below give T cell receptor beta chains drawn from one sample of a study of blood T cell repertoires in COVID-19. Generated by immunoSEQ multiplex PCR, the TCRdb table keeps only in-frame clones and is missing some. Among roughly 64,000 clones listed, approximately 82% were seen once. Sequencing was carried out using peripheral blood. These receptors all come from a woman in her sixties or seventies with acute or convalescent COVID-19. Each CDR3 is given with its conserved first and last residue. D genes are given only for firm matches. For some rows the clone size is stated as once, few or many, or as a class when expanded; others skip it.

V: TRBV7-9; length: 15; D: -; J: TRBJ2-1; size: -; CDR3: CASSSRGGPSNEQFF; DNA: TGTGCCAGCAGTTCCCGCGGGGGCCCTAGCAATGAGCAGTTCTTC
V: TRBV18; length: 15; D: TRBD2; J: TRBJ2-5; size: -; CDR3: CASSPPLAGEETQYF; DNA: TGTGCCAGCTCACCACCCCTAGCGGGGGAAGAGACCCAGTACTTC
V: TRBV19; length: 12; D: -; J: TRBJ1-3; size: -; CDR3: CASSTSGNTIYF; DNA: TGTGCCAGTAGTACCTCCGGAAACACCATATATTTT
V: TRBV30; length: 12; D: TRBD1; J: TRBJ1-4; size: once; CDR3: CAHSRGNEKLFF; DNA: TGTGCGCACTCCAGGGGGAATGAAAAACTGTTTTTT
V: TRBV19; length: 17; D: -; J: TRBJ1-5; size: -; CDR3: CASSIGGGSYSNQPQHF; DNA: TGTGCCAGTAGTATAGGTGGCGGATCCTATAGCAATCAGCCCCAGCATTTT
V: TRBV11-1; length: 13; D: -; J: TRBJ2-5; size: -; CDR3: CASSLGRAETQYF; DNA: TGTGCCAGCAGCTTAGGGAGGGCAGAGACCCAGTACTTC
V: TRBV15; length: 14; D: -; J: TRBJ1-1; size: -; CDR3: CATSRDSYSTEAFF; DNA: TGTGCCACCAGCAGAGATTCTTATAGCACTGAAGCTTTCTTT
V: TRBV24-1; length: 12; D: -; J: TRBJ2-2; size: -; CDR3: CATSAQTGELFF; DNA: TGTGCCACCAGTGCCCAAACCGGGGAGCTGTTTTTT
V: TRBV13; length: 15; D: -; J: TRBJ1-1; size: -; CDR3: CASSLQGPLNTEAFF; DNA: TGTGCCAGCAGCTTACAGGGGCCACTGAACACTGAAGCTTTCTTT
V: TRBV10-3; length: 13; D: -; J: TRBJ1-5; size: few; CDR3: CAITRGLDQPQHF; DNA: TGTGCCATCACTAGGGGGTTGGATCAGCCCCAGCATTTT
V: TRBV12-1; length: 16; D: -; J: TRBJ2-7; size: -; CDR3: CASSMKTGEVSYEQYF; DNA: TGTGCCAGCAGCATGAAGACAGGGGAAGTTTCCTACGAGCAGTACTTC
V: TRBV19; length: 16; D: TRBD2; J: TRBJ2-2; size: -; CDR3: CASSGTVAGGSGELFF; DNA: TGTGCCAGTAGTGGGACAGTAGCGGGGGGCTCCGGGGAGCTGTTTTTT
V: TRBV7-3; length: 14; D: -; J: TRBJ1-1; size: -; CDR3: CASSPAHRVPEAFF; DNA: TGTGCCAGCAGCCCAGCGCACAGGGTCCCTGAAGCTTTCTTT
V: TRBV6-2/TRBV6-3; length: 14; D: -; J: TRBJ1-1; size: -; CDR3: CASSYWARSPEAFF; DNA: TGTGCCAGCAGTTACTGGGCCCGAAGCCCTGAAGCTTTCTTT
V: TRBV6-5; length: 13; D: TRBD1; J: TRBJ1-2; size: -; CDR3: CASSHGQDAGYTF; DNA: TGTGCCAGCTCTCACGGACAGGATGCTGGCTACACCTTC
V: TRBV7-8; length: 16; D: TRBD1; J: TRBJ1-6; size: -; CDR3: CASSDRGSSYNSPLHF; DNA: TGTGCCAGCAGCGACAGGGGCTCGTCCTATAATTCACCCCTCCACTTT
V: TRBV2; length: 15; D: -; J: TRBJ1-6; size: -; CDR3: CASRAPGLNNSPLHF; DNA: TGTGCCAGCAGGGCTCCGGGACTGAATAATTCACCCCTCCACTTT
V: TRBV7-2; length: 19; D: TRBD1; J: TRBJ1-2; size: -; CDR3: CASSPGGATGILDFYGYTF; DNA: TGTGCCAGCAGCCCCGGGGGGGCGACAGGGATCCTTGACTTTTATGGCTACACCTTC
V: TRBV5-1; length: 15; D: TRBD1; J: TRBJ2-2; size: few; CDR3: CASSDRQGGTGELFF; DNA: TGCGCCAGCAGCGACCGACAGGGGGGAACCGGGGAGCTGTTTTTT
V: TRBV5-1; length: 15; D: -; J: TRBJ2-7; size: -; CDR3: CASSLLGGAAYEQYF; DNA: TGCGCCAGCAGCTTACTGGGGGGGGCGGCCTACGAGCAGTACTTC
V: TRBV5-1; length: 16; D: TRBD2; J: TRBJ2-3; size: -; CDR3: CASSLALAGVTDTQYF; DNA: TGCGCCAGCAGCTTGGCCCTAGCGGGGGTCACAGATACGCAGTATTTT
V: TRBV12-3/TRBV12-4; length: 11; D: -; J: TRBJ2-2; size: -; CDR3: CASSGAGELFF; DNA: TGTGCCAGCAGTGGAGCCGGGGAGCTGTTTTTT
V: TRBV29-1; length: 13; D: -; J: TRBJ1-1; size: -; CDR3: CSARGGVNTEAFF; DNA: TGCAGCGCCCGAGGGGGGGTGAACACTGAAGCTTTCTTT
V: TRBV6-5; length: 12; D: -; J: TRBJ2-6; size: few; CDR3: CGSRAGANVLTF; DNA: TGTGGTTCCCGGGCTGGGGCCAACGTCCTGACTTTC
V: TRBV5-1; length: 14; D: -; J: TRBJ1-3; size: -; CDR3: CASSLDSSGNTIYF; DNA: TGCGCCAGCAGCTTGGACAGCTCTGGAAACACCATATATTTT
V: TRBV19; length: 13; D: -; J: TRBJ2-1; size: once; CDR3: CASQGGSVYEQFF; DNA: TGTGCCAGCCAGGGGGGTTCGGTATATGAGCAGTTCTTC
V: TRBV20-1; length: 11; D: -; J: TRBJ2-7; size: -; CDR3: CSAQSGYEQYF; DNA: TGCAGCGCCCAATCGGGGTACGAGCAGTACTTC
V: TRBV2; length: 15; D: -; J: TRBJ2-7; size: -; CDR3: CASSGNRGGSYEQYF; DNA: TGTGCCAGCAGTGGGAACAGGGGGGGCTCCTACGAGCAGTACTTC
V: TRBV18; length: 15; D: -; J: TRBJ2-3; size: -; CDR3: CASSIKSRSTDTQYF; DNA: TGTGCCAGCTCCATTAAGTCGCGGAGCACAGATACGCAGTATTTT
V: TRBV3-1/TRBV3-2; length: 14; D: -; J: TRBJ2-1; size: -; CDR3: CASSQTSSYNEQFF; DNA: TGTGCCAGCAGCCAGACTAGCTCCTACAATGAGCAGTTCTTC
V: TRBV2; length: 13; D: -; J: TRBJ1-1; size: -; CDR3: CASSAQENTEAFF; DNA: TGTGCCAGCAGTGCCCAGGAGAACACTGAAGCTTTCTTT
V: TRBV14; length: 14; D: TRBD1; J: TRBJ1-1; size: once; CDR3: CASSHRAGGTEAFF; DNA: TGTGCCAGCAGCCATAGGGCAGGGGGCACTGAAGCTTTCTTT
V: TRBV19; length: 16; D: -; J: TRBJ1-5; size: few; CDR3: CASSIIGQTINQPQHF; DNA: TGTGCCAGTAGTATAATAGGACAGACGATAAATCAGCCCCAGCATTTT
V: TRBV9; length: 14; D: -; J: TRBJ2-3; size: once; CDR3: CASSPWTGTDTQYF; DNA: TGTGCCAGCAGCCCCTGGACTGGCACAGATACGCAGTATTTT
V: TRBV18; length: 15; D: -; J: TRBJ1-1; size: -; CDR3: CASSPTRAGETEAFF; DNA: TGTGCCAGCTCGCCAACCCGGGCGGGAGAGACTGAAGCTTTCTTT
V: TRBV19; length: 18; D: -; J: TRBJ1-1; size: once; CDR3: CASSKQEYRVSSNIEAFF; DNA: TGTGCCAGTAGTAAACAAGAATACAGGGTTTCGTCTAACATTGAAGCTTTCTTT
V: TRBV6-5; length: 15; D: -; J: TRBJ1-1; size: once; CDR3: CASSREGAMNTEAFF; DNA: TGTGCCAGCAGTCGGGAAGGAGCAATGAACACTGAAGCTTTCTTT
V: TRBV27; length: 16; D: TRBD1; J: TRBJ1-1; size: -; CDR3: CASSPYAGTGGSEAFF; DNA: TGTGCCAGCAGCCCATACGCCGGGACAGGGGGCTCTGAAGCTTTCTTT
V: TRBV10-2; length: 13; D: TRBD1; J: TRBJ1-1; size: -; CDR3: CASRDRVNTEAFF; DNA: TGCGCCAGCAGGGACAGGGTGAACACTGAAGCTTTCTTT
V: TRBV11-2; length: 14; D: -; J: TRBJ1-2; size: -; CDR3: CASSLGPQGYGYTF; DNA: TGTGCCAGCAGCTTAGGGCCGCAGGGCTATGGCTACACCTTC
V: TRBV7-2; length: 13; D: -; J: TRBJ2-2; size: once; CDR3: CASTPGVTGELFF; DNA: TGTGCCAGCACTCCCGGGGTGACCGGGGAGCTGTTTTTT
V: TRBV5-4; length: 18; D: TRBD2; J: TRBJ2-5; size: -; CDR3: CASSSSGQRGGFLETQYF; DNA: TGTGCCAGCAGCTCGAGTGGACAGCGGGGGGGATTCTTAGAGACCCAGTACTTC
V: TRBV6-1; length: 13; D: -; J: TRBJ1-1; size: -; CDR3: CASSEAQGLRAFF; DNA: TGTGCCAGCAGTGAAGCCCAGGGACTGAGGGCTTTCTTT